The 24 T cell receptor beta chains below were found in one sample sequenced in a study of neurological immune-mediated disorders. MiXCR, applied by TCRdb to the 5' RACE reads, yields one record per CDR3 protein. The sample yields fewer than 40,000 distinct CDR3 sequences, around 4.8% seen once. The sample consisted of CD4+ T cells from blood. The receptors here all came from a man younger than 30 in good health.

This clonotype was seen ten or more times. The genes are TRBV7-9 and TRBJ2-7; TRBD2 might be the D (6 bases). V lost 4 bases to trimming and J lost 0 bases, with 10 bases between them. Germline CDR1 SEHNR, CDR2 FQNEAQ (reference sequence). The CDR3 has 14 amino acids. CDR3 DNA sequence: TGTGCCAGCAGCTCCGGGGGAGGCTCCTACGAGCAGTACTTC. Its translation: CASSSGGGSYEQYF.

This clonotype was counted at least ten times. This chain links TRBV5-1 with TRBJ1-1, with 7 bases aligning to TRBD1. The trim removed 3 bases at V and 13 bases at J, leaving 15 bases unmatched. Per the germline V gene, CDR1 is SGHRS and CDR2 is YFSETQ. The CDR3 runs to 14 residues. The CDR3 reads CASSSGGVSQGVFF. The CDR3 DNA sequence: TGCGCCAGCAGCTCTGGGGGAGTATCCCAGGGGGTTTTCTTT.

This rearrangement joins TRBV7-2 to TRBJ2-3, with 9 nucleotides matching TRBD1. CDR1 is SGHTA, CDR2 FQGNSA, per germline. V lost 6 bases, J lost 12 bases, and 16 bases stayed unmatched. The CDR3 is made up of 15 amino acids. The CDR3, as DNA: TGTGCCAGCAGACACGGACAGGGGCCTTGGGGTACACAGTATTTT. Protein product: CASRHGQGPWGTQYF.

This clonotype was seen at least ten times. This chain links TRBV5-4 with TRBJ1-2; possible D gene TRBD1, 5 bases. CDR1 is SGHNT and CDR2 is YYREEE in the germline V gene (reference sequence). V dropped 4 bases and J dropped 4 bases, with 11 bases sitting between them. There are 13 residues in the CDR3. The CDR3, as DNA: TGTGCCAGCAGCGACCGACAGCGCTATGGCTACACCTTC. Translating it yields CASSDRQRYGYTF.

This clonotype appeared many times. The chain is built from TRBV11-2 and TRBJ1-6; 9 bases fit TRBD1. Germline V gives CDR1 SGHAT, CDR2 FQNNGV. V was pared by 5 bases and J by 3 bases, with 5 bases of the junction left unmatched. The CDR3 consists of 16 residues. CDR3: CASSPRTGDYNSPLHF. The CDR3 nucleotides read TGTGCCAGCAGCCCCCGGACAGGGGACTATAATTCACCCCTCCACTTT.

This clonotype was seen ten or more times. This chain joins TRBV25-1 and TRBJ1-2; D not certain. CDR1 and CDR2 (germline): MGHDK, SYGVNS. The CDR3 has 13 amino acids. Between the trimmed V and J ends, which lost 5 bases and 8 bases, there was a span of 15 bases. The CDR3 protein is CASSKRESEGYTF. For the CDR3, the DNA is TGTGCCAGCAGTAAAAGGGAATCAGAAGGCTACACCTTC.

This clonotype was seen many times. The chain has TRBV12-3 or TRBV12-4 and TRBJ2-7; D is perhaps TRBD1 (6 bases). V shed 5 bases and J shed 7 bases, with 18 bases lying between them. The CDR3 sequence is 14 residues long. CDR3: CASSPGAGVGEQYF. CDR3 in DNA: TGTGCCAGCAGTCCTGGCGCAGGGGTCGGAGAGCAGTACTTC.

This clonotype was counted ten times or more. Written as DNA, the CDR3 is TGCGCCAGCAGCTTGGAAAGGGCTGGGGCCAACGTCCTGACTTTC. It specifies CASSLERAGANVLTF. The chain links TRBV5-1 to TRBJ2-6; no reliable D call. The ends were cut back, 0 bases at V and 2 bases at J, with 6 bases in the middle. Germline V gives CDR1 SGHRS, CDR2 YFSETQ. CDR3 size: 15 residues.

This clonotype was seen many times. This sequence joins TRBV5-1 and TRBJ1-2; maybe TRBD1 (5 bases). The CDR3 consists of 13 residues. Germline CDR1 reads SGHRS; CDR2 reads YFSETQ. V gave up 0 bases and J gave up 8 bases, with 11 bases separating them. In DNA, the CDR3 is TGCGCCAGCAGCTTGGAAGGGGTGGGCGGCTACACCTTC. Translated: CASSLEGVGGYTF.

This clonotype was recorded many times. The rearrangement links TRBV29-1 to TRBJ1-3; D is uncertain. The CDR3 loop spans 12 amino acids. Looked up from germline, CDR1 is SQVTM and CDR2 is ANQGSEA. V dropped 4 bases and J dropped 4 bases, with 8 bases sitting between them. The CDR3 DNA reads TGCAGCGTTGGGGTACCGGGAAACACCATATATTTT. It encodes CSVGVPGNTIYF.

In its sample, this clonotype was seen many times. V usage is TRBV10-3 and J usage is TRBJ1-1; maybe TRBD1 (6 bases). V was pared by 7 bases and J by 7 bases, with 19 bases between. This CDR3 spans 14 amino acids. Germline V lookup: CDR1 ENHRY, CDR2 SYGVKD. The CDR3 DNA sequence: TGTGCCATCACCCTGAACCCCAGGGGAGGTGAAGCTTTCTTT. Translating it yields CAITLNPRGGEAFF.

The rearrangement joins TRBV5-1 to TRBJ2-2; D gene ambiguous. CDR3 size: 12 residues. Looked up from germline, CDR1 is SGHRS and CDR2 is YFSETQ. V lost 7 bases and J lost 5, with 9 bases in between. The CDR3 is CASFAPTGELFF. CDR3 DNA: TGCGCCAGCTTTGCCCCGACCGGGGAGCTGTTTTTT.

In its sample, this clonotype was seen many times. V usage is TRBV29-1 and J usage is TRBJ1-5; 8 bases align to TRBD1. This CDR3 has 14 residues. The V gene's germline CDR1 is SQVTM and CDR2 ANQGSEA. The ends lost 4 bases at V and 0 bases at J; junction bases unmatched: 2. The DNA of the CDR3 is TGCAGCGTTGGGACAGGGTATAGCAATCAGCCCCAGCATTTT. It yields the protein CSVGTGYSNQPQHF.

This clonotype came up many times. This rearrangement joins TRBV5-1 to TRBJ2-7, with 8 bases identical to TRBD1. Looked up from germline, CDR1 is SGHRS and CDR2 is YFSETQ. V shed 4 bases, J shed 5 bases, and the junction held 8 bases outside the gene matches. The CDR3 loop spans 14 amino acids. The CDR3 loop is CASSTDRGYNEQYF. In DNA form, the CDR3 reads TGCGCCAGCAGCACAGACAGGGGATATAACGAGCAGTACTTC.

This clonotype was seen at least ten times. The V call is TRBV14, the J call TRBJ2-7, with 7 nucleotides matching TRBD1. Unmatched junction bases numbered 8, after V lost 4 bases and J lost 5 bases. The CDR3 consists of 14 residues. The germline CDR1 and CDR2 sequences are SGHDN and FVKESK. The CDR3 coding sequence is TGTGCCAGCAGCCCCCGACAGGGTCAACACGAGCAGTACTTC. It is translated as CASSPRQGQHEQYF.

The CDR3, as DNA: TGTGCCAGCAGCCAAGAGGCAGGTAGGGAGCCCCAGCATTTT. Protein sequence: CASSQEAGREPQHF. This chain connects TRBV4-2 to TRBJ1-5; D gene unclear. The germline V gene has CDR1 LGHNA and CDR2 YNFKEQ. The CDR3 has 14 amino acids. V lost 0 bases and J 8 bases, leaving 11 bases between the germline ends.

Worth noting for this clonotype: At one end the junction does not follow the germline gene, possibly because of a read error. This chain uses TRBV5-1 with TRBJ2-3, with 10 bases aligning to TRBD2. CDR3 size: 19 residues. Looked up from germline, CDR1 is SGHRS and CDR2 is YFSETQ. The CDR3 is CASSLAYKRTSGFTNTQYF. CDR3 nucleotides: TGTGCCAGCAGCTTGGCGTATAAGAGGACTAGCGGTTTCACAAATACGCAGTATTTT.

This clonotype was counted ten times or more. The gene calls are TRBV28 and TRBJ2-4; no reliable D call. Germline CDR1 is MDHEN and CDR2 is SYDVKM. V was clipped by 6 bases and J by 1 base, with 4 bases between them. The CDR3 length is 12 residues. The CDR3 loop reads CASSLAKNIQYF. Written as DNA, the CDR3 is TGTGCCAGCAGCCTGGCCAAAAACATTCAGTACTTC. Together with reference TRBV28 and TRBJ2-4, the CDR3 gives the full variable domain: DVKVTQSSRYLVKRTGEKVFLECVQDMDHENMFWYRQDPGLGLRLIYFSYDVKMKEKGDIPEGYSVSREKKERFSLILESASTNQTSMYLCASSLAKNIQYFGAGTRLSVL.

This clonotype was recorded at least ten times. The J gene is TRBJ2-7, the V gene TRBV7-2, with D unresolved. Germline CDR1 SGHTA, CDR2 FQGNSA. The CDR3 extends over 14 amino acids. The ends were cut back, 0 bases at V and 1 base at J, with 7 bases in the middle. CDR3 in DNA: TGTGCCAGCAGCTTAGCAGCCCAGTCCTACGAGCAGTACTTC. Translation: CASSLAAQSYEQYF.

This clonotype was seen repeatedly, ten times or more. V is TRBV29-1 and J is TRBJ1-2; 7 nucleotides match TRBD1. Germline assignment: CDR1 SQVTM and CDR2 ANQGSEA. The CDR3 is 11 residues long. CDR3 DNA sequence: TGCATGGGACAGACTAACTATGGCTACACCTTC. It translates to CMGQTNYGYTF.

At least ten counts were recorded for this clonotype. This chain uses TRBV7-2 with TRBJ2-7; D might be TRBD2 (5 bases). This CDR3 has 14 amino acids. CDR1 is SGHTA and CDR2 is FQGNSA in the germline V gene. The V and J ends lost 4 bases and 1 base respectively, with 11 bases between them. The CDR3 loop is CASSSLLGSYEQYF. The CDR3 DNA sequence: TGTGCCAGCAGCTCCCTACTAGGGTCCTACGAGCAGTACTTC. The whole variable domain, filled in from reference TRBV7-2 and TRBJ2-7, reads GAGVSQSPSNKVTEKGKDVELRCDPISGHTALYWYRQSLGQGLEFLIYFQGNSAPDKSGLPSDRFSAERTGGSVSTLTIQRTQQEDSAVYLCASSSLLGSYEQYFGPGTRLTVT.

This clonotype was detected ten times or more. The rearrangement links TRBV5-1 to TRBJ2-2, with a possible D match to TRBD2 (5 bases). V was clipped by 4 bases and J by 1 base, with 11 bases between them. The germline gives CDR1 SGHRS, CDR2 YFSETQ. This CDR3 has 15 residues. The CDR3 DNA reads as TGCGCCAGCAGCGTATTTCGGGGGAACACCGGGGAGCTGTTTTTT. This encodes CASSVFRGNTGELFF.

This clonotype was observed at least ten times. The rearrangement links TRBV7-6 to TRBJ1-3, with no clear D. V shed 0 bases and J shed 3 bases, with 9 bases lying between them. The V gene's germline CDR1 is SGHVS and CDR2 FNYEAQ. This CDR3 has 15 amino acids. In DNA form, the CDR3 reads TGTGCCAGCAGCTTAGCGTTGGGAAATGGAAACACCATATATTTT. This sequence encodes CASSLALGNGNTIYF.

In its sample, this clonotype was seen many times. CDR3 loop: CASSQLGYNEQFF. In DNA form, the CDR3 reads TGCGCCAGCAGCCAACTAGGGTACAATGAGCAGTTCTTC. The chain combines TRBV4-1 with TRBJ2-1; D not certain. CDR3 size: 13 residues. Between the trimmed V and J ends, which lost 2 bases and 4 bases, there was a span of 6 bases. The germline V gene has CDR1 MGHRA and CDR2 YSYEKL.